One and the same sample provided the 24 T cell receptor beta chains below, sequenced in a study of T cells after yellow fever vaccination. In TCRdb, the 5' RACE reads were re-called with MiXCR into one record per CDR3 protein. The table lists about 330,000 distinct CDR3 sequences, less than 9.5% of them singletons. This specimen consisted of PBMCs, obtained approximately 47 days after the first yellow fever vaccination. The receptors originated from a man between 18 and 29 years old who received the YFV17D yellow fever vaccine.

The genes are TRBV27 and TRBJ2-6, with D unresolved. Trimming shortened V by 5 bases and J by 0 bases, and 20 bases separated the two germline ends. The CDR3 runs 19 residues. CDR1 and CDR2 from the germline V gene are MNHEY and SMNVEV (reference sequence). CDR3 region: CASSQTPTLYYSGANVLTF. CDR3 coding DNA: TGTGCCAGCAGTCAAACTCCGACTCTATATTACTCTGGGGCCAACGTCCTGACTTTC.

This clonotype was found a few times. The chain uses TRBV7-6 and TRBJ1-4; D possibly corresponds to TRBD1 (6 bases). The V end lost 1 base, the J end lost 7 bases, and 16 bases lay between the germline ends. The CDR3 is 16 amino acids. The germline gives CDR1 SGHVS, CDR2 FNYEAQ. Written as DNA, the CDR3 is TGTGCCAGCAGCTTAGGATCTAGGGGGGTCGGTGAAAAACTGTTTTTT. Amino acids: CASSLGSRGVGEKLFF.

This clonotype was observed a few times. The chain recombines TRBV5-1 with TRBJ1-1; D gene unclear. Trimming removed 4 bases at V and 9 bases at J, with 10 bases between. Germline assignment: CDR1 SGHRS and CDR2 YFSETQ. The CDR3 totals 11 residues. CDR3 nucleotide sequence: TGCGCCAGCAGCGGGGATGTGCAAGCTTTCTTT. Its protein is CASSGDVQAFF.

This clonotype was observed a few times. The chain recombines TRBV24-1 with TRBJ1-1; D uncertain. V was cut by 3 bases and J by 4 bases, with 11 bases left in between. CDR1 is KGHDR and CDR2 is SFDVKD in the germline V gene. The CDR3 extends over 14 amino acids. The CDR3 DNA is TGTGCCACCAGTGATGCTGAGGGAGGCACTGAAGCTTTCTTT. Encoded protein: CATSDAEGGTEAFF.

The rearrangement joins TRBV28 to TRBJ2-7, with TRBD2 matching over 7 bases. CDR3 size: 15 residues. CDR1 and CDR2 from the germline V gene are MDHEN and SYDVKM. J gave up 6 bases and V 6 bases, and 14 bases lay outside the gene matches. The CDR3 spells CASSRGRFSSGEQYV. The CDR3 coding sequence is TGTGCCAGCAGCCGCGGGAGATTCTCATCGGGCGAGCAGTACGTC.

The chain carries TRBV11-2 and TRBJ2-5, with 7 nucleotides matching TRBD2. J lost 4 bases, V lost 5 bases, and 7 bases had no gene match. The CDR3 runs to 14 residues. Germline CDR1 is SGHAT and CDR2 is FQNNGV. The CDR3 loop reads CASSLLREGETQYF. The CDR3 coding sequence is TGTGCCAGCAGCCTTCTCAGGGAGGGAGAGACCCAGTACTTC.

This clonotype was observed a few times. The chain uses TRBV25-1 and TRBJ2-3; unclear D gene. CDR1 MGHDK and CDR2 SYGVNS come from the germline V gene. This CDR3 has 21 residues. Trimming shortened V by 2 bases and J by 1 base, and 28 bases separated the two germline ends. CDR3 nucleotide sequence: TGTGCCAGCAGTGAAGGCCAGTATGTTTCGTTTGAGGAACCGCGCACAGATACGCAGTATTTT. It encodes CASSEGQYVSFEEPRTDTQYF.

There are a few counts of this clonotype. V is TRBV9 and J is TRBJ1-1; D is ambiguous. Germline values: CDR1 SGDLS, CDR2 YYNGEE. The CDR3 spans 16 residues. Trimming removed 0 bases from V and 0 bases from J, with 12 bases in between. The CDR3 reads CASSVGTASMNTEAFF. The CDR3 region has the DNA TGTGCCAGCAGCGTAGGGACTGCCTCCATGAACACTGAAGCTTTCTTT. Drawing the rest from reference TRBV9 and TRBJ1-1, the complete variable domain is DSGVTQTPKHLITATGQRVTLRCSPRSGDLSVYWYQQSLDQGLQFLIQYYNGEERAKGNILERFSAQQFPDLHSELNLSSLELGDSALYFCASSVGTASMNTEAFFGQGTRLTVV.

This clonotype was observed at least ten times. This chain connects TRBV7-2 to TRBJ2-3, with D perhaps matching TRBD1 (6 bases). V was trimmed by 4 bases and J by 11 bases, leaving 16 bases between them. There are 13 residues in the CDR3. Per germline, CDR1 SGHTA and CDR2 FQGNSA. CDR3 amino acids: CASSSMDSSRQYF. In DNA, the CDR3 is TGTGCCAGCAGCTCCATGGACAGTTCACGGCAGTATTTT.

This clonotype was recorded a few times. CDR3 amino acids: CSARARGGLFF. CDR3 sequence (DNA): TGCAGTGCTAGAGCTAGGGGCGGGCTGTTTTTT. V usage is TRBV20-1 and J usage is TRBJ2-2, with TRBD1 as a possible D gene (5 bases). The CDR3 runs 11 residues. Between the trimmed V and J ends, which lost 1 base and 13 bases, there was a span of 10 bases. Germline CDR1 and CDR2: DFQATT and SNEGSKA (reference sequence).

This clonotype turned up a few times. The V and J genes are TRBV5-1 and TRBJ2-3; TRBD1 matches 8 bases. The CDR3 consists of 15 residues. V lost 0 bases and J lost 2; bases outside the gene matches: 2. CDR1 and CDR2 from the germline V gene are SGHRS and YFSETQ. CDR3 amino acids: CASSLGDRPTDTQYF. The CDR3 DNA sequence: TGCGCCAGCAGCTTGGGGGACAGGCCCACAGATACGCAGTATTTT.

This clonotype was recorded a few times. CDR3 amino acids: CASSPYSRSTDTQYF. CDR3 DNA: TGTGCCAGCAGTCCTTATAGCAGGAGCACAGATACGCAGTATTTT. The chain combines TRBV5-5 with TRBJ2-3, with no clear D. Trimming took off 5 bases at V and 0 bases at J, with 13 bases between the two ends. The CDR3 sequence is 15 residues long. The germline V gene has CDR1 SGHKS and CDR2 YYEKEE (reference sequence).

The V call is TRBV19, the J call TRBJ2-5, with 7 bases fitting TRBD1. Trimming took 3 bases from V and 0 from J; bases not matched to a gene: 7. CDR1 is LNHDA, CDR2 SQIVND, per germline (reference sequence). The CDR3 length is 16 residues. DNA for the CDR3: TGTGCCAGTAGTATCATGGGACAGCAGTACCAAGAGACCCAGTACTTC. Its protein is CASSIMGQQYQETQYF.

This clonotype occurred a few times. V and J are TRBV2 and TRBJ2-3; D may be TRBD2 (5 bases). The CDR3 has 15 residues. The V and J ends lost 10 bases and 2 bases respectively, with 19 bases between them. Germline V gene data show CDR1 as SNHLY and CDR2 as FYNNEI. Written as DNA, the CDR3 is TGTGCCATCCGCCGGTCCCGGGAAATCACAGATACGCAGTATTTT. It is translated as CAIRRSREITDTQYF.

This chain connects TRBV5-1 to TRBJ2-7, with D unclear. Trimming stripped 0 bases from V and 3 bases from J, with 10 bases between. Looked up from germline, CDR1 is SGHRS and CDR2 is YFSETQ. The CDR3 contains 14 residues. CDR3 coding DNA: TGCGCCAGCAGCTTGGGAGGCGGACGCTACGAGCAGTACTTC. It encodes CASSLGGGRYEQYF.

There are many counts of this clonotype. The CDR3 protein is CASSLGWGPSYEQYF. CDR3 coding DNA: TGTGCCAGCAGCTTGGGCTGGGGCCCTTCCTACGAGCAGTACTTC. This sequence joins TRBV5-4 and TRBJ2-7; D perhaps matches TRBD1 (5 bases). Trimming stripped 0 bases from V and 1 base from J, with 11 bases between. This CDR3 has 15 amino acids. From germline, CDR1 is SGHNT and CDR2 YYREEE (reference sequence). Full variable domain (missing parts from reference TRBV5-4 and TRBJ2-7): ETGVTQSPTHLIKTRGQQVTLRCSSQSGHNTVSWYQQALGQGPQFIFQYYREEENGRGNFPPRFSGLQFPNYSSELNVNALELDDSALYLCASSLGWGPSYEQYFGPGTRLTVT.

The rearrangement links TRBV28 to TRBJ2-7, with 7 bases fitting TRBD1. Germline V gene data show CDR1 as MDHEN and CDR2 as SYDVKM. The CDR3 consists of 18 residues. Unmatched junction bases numbered 21, after V lost 7 bases and J lost 3 bases. CDR3 DNA sequence: TGTGCCAGCATTGGGGCGGGCACGGGACAGTGGGTTTACTACGAGCAGTACGTC. It encodes CASIGAGTGQWVYYEQYV.

This clonotype was recorded many times. This sequence joins TRBV12-3 or TRBV12-4 and TRBJ2-5; D perhaps matches TRBD1 (5 bases). Trimming stripped 3 bases from V and 2 bases from J, with 7 bases between. This CDR3 has 13 amino acids. DNA for the CDR3: TGTGCCAGCAGTTTGACAGCTCAAGAGACCCAGTACTTC. Its translation: CASSLTAQETQYF.

The chain joins TRBV15 to TRBJ1-5, with TRBD1 matching 9 bases. Germline trimming cut 1 base from V and 3 bases from J; bases unmatched to any gene: 13. Germline lookup yields CDR1 LNHNV and CDR2 YYDKDF (reference sequence). CDR3 length equals 19 residues. CDR3 in DNA: TGTGCCACCAGCAGAGGACAGGGGGAGATTAATCCTCCCAATCAGCCCCAGCATTTT. This gives the protein CATSRGQGEINPPNQPQHF.

This clonotype was observed a handful of times. The gene calls are TRBV12-3 or TRBV12-4 and TRBJ2-2; 7 bases match TRBD2. The CDR3 is 16 amino acids. The junction had 7 bases not matched to a gene; V was cut back by 5 bases and J by 1 base. The CDR3 spells CASSASGTKNTGELFF. The CDR3 DNA follows: TGTGCCAGCAGTGCCTCCGGGACTAAGAACACCGGGGAGCTGTTTTTT.

This clonotype showed up many times. The V gene is TRBV6-5, the J gene TRBJ1-1; D remains ambiguous. The CDR3 contains 14 residues. Germline CDR1 reads MNHEY; CDR2 reads SVGAGI. Trimming pared 4 bases from V and 1 base from J, leaving 10 bases between. The CDR3 region has the DNA TGTGCCAGCAGTTCCCATGCAGGGAACACTGAAGCTTTCTTT. Its protein is CASSSHAGNTEAFF.

There are a few counts of this clonotype. This sequence joins TRBV20-1 and TRBJ1-3; 8 bases are shared with TRBD1. The CDR3 length is 18 residues. The germline V gene has CDR1 DFQATT and CDR2 SNEGSKA (reference sequence). With 3 bases clipped from V and 0 bases from J, the junction kept 13 bases outside the gene matches. The CDR3 loop is CSASTVGRGPPSGNTIYF. The DNA for the CDR3 is TGCAGTGCTAGTACGGTCGGCAGGGGGCCACCCTCTGGAAACACCATATATTTT.

The rearrangement links TRBV29-1 to TRBJ2-2, with a weak D call TRBD1 (5 bases). Per the germline V gene, CDR1 is SQVTM and CDR2 is ANQGSEA. V was pared by 1 base and J by 2 bases, with 8 bases between. This CDR3 comprises 14 residues. CDR3 in DNA: TGCAGCGTTGAAGGTGGGGCAAACACCGGGGAGCTGTTTTTT. Translation: CSVEGGANTGELFF.

The V call is TRBV5-1, the J call TRBJ1-6; D not certain. V lost 3 bases to trimming and J lost 7 bases, with 14 bases between them. The CDR3 spans 15 residues. Germline V gives CDR1 SGHRS, CDR2 YFSETQ. CDR3 loop: CASSSQPTVNSPLHF. CDR3 DNA: TGCGCCAGCAGCTCCCAACCGACGGTAAATTCACCCCTCCACTTT. Combining the CDR3 with reference TRBV5-1 and TRBJ1-6 gives the whole variable domain KAGVTQTPRYLIKTRGQQVTLSCSPISGHRSVSWYQQTPGQGLQFLFEYFSETQRNKGNFPGRFSGRQFSNSRSEMNVSTLELGDSALYLCASSSQPTVNSPLHFGNGTRLTVT.